This T cell receptor (beta chain) was observed in a study of blood T cell repertoires in COVID-19. Germline CDR1 is SGHTA and CDR2 is FQGNSA. The trim removed 1 base at V and 0 bases at J, leaving 10 bases unmatched. This CDR3 contains 19 residues. The repertoire was sequenced with immunoSEQ multiplex PCR; TCRdb's copy has only in-frame clones and lacks some. The repertoire holds around 270,000 clones, with around nine tenths as singletons. Material for sequencing was peripheral blood. This TCR derives from a man aged 25 to 40 with active or convalescent COVID-19. This chain links TRBV7-2 with TRBJ2-2, with 8 bases aligning to TRBD1. CDR3 DNA: TGTGCCAGCAGCTTAGAATTAAGGGGACAGGCATCGAACACCGGGGAGCTGTTTTTT. It codes for CASSLELRGQASNTGELFF.